A single sample gave rise to the 23 T cell receptor beta chains below, sequenced in a study of T cells in localized non-small cell lung cancer. Libraries were prepared by immunoSEQ multiplex PCR; TCRdb keeps only in-frame clonotypes and omits some of them. The profile shows about 5,500 clones, 84% of them singletons. The material was peripheral blood mononuclear cells, obtained before any cancer treatment. Receptors originate from a female donor older than 55 with stage II lung adenocarcinoma.

The gene calls are TRBV11-2 and TRBJ1-3; the D gene is possibly TRBD1 (5 bases). Trimming stripped 2 bases from V and 4 bases from J, with 9 bases between. CDR3 length equals 14 residues. Germline CDR1 SGHAT, CDR2 FQNNGV. The CDR3 sequence is CASSLQGYGNTIYF. The CDR3 DNA follows: TGTGCCAGCAGCTTACAGGGTTACGGAAACACCATATATTTT. The full variable domain, its missing parts supplied by reference TRBV11-2 and TRBJ1-3, is EAGVAQSPRYKIIEKRQSVAFWCNPISGHATLYWYQQILGQGPKLLIQFQNNGVVDDSQLPKDRFSAERLKGVDSTLKIQPAKLEDSAVYLCASSLQGYGNTIYFGEGSWLTVV.

The chain carries TRBV27 and TRBJ1-1; 7 nucleotides match TRBD1. The V segment lost 5 bases and the J segment 2 bases; nucleotides outside the gene matches: 11. The germline V gene has CDR1 MNHEY and CDR2 SMNVEV (reference sequence). CDR3 size: 16 residues. The CDR3, as DNA: TGTGCCAGCAGTGCCCCGTCTTCAGGGGGAAACACTGAAGCTTTCTTT. Encoded protein: CASSAPSSGGNTEAFF.

The J gene is TRBJ2-5, the V gene TRBV5-1; D is perhaps TRBD2 (7 bases). Trimming took 5 bases from V and 1 from J, leaving 15 bases between them. The CDR3 sequence is 15 residues long. Germline V gives CDR1 SGHRS, CDR2 YFSETQ. The CDR3 DNA is TGCGCCAGCAGGGCCAGGGAGGGGGGCCAAGAGACCCAGTACTTC. Translated: CASRAREGGQETQYF.

This clone was observed once. The chain has TRBV10-1 and TRBJ2-2; no definite D call. The CDR3 sequence is 11 residues long. V lost 3 bases and J lost 8, with 4 bases in between. Germline CDR1 WNHNN, CDR2 SYGVQD (reference sequence). The CDR3 protein is CASSENGELFF. For the CDR3, the DNA is TGCGCCAGCAGTGAAAATGGGGAGCTGTTTTTT.

The chain has TRBV10-1 and TRBJ2-7, with 8 positions matching TRBD1. There are 14 residues in the CDR3. The ends lost 5 bases at V and 6 bases at J; junction bases unmatched: 9. CDR1 and CDR2 from the germline V gene are WNHNN and SYGVQD (reference sequence). CDR3 nucleotides: TGCGCCAGCAGTCCCGGGACAGGATACGGCGAGCAGTACTTC. Translation: CASSPGTGYGEQYF.

The chain joins TRBV19 to TRBJ2-2; TRBD2 agrees at 13 bases. The CDR3 consists of 17 residues. The V gene end was trimmed by 5 bases and the J gene end by 3 bases; junction bases not matched to a gene: 6. From germline, CDR1 is LNHDA and CDR2 SQIVND (reference sequence). In nucleotides, the CDR3 is TGTGCCAGTAGTCGGACTAGCGGGAGTGCGGACACCGGGGAGCTGTTTTTT. Its translation: CASSRTSGSADTGELFF.

This chain joins TRBV10-1 and TRBJ2-2; D gene ambiguous. The CDR3 has 13 amino acids. V was shortened by 5 bases and J by 6 bases, with 10 bases between the two germline ends. Germline CDR1 and CDR2: WNHNN and SYGVQD (reference sequence). The DNA of the CDR3 is TGCGCCAGCAGTCTAGTTTCATCCGGGGAGCTGTTTTTT. Translating it yields CASSLVSSGELFF.

The V gene is TRBV6-5, the J gene TRBJ1-1, with unresolved D. The germline V and J ends were trimmed by 7 bases and 3 bases, with 6 bases remaining between them. The CDR3 extends over 11 amino acids. In germline, CDR1 is MNHEY, CDR2 SVGAGI. In DNA form, the CDR3 reads TGTGCCAGCATTTCACACACTGAAGCTTTCTTT. This translates into CASISHTEAFF.

The chain is built from TRBV2 and TRBJ2-2; D is ambiguous. This CDR3 has 13 amino acids. The germline gives CDR1 SNHLY, CDR2 FYNNEI. V lost 3 bases to trimming and J lost 6 bases, with 8 bases between them. In DNA, the CDR3 is TGTGCCAGCAGTGATGCGGATCCCGGGGAGCTGTTTTTT. It encodes CASSDADPGELFF.

V usage is TRBV28 and J usage is TRBJ1-2; tentative D call: TRBD1 (5 bases). Germline V gives CDR1 MDHEN, CDR2 SYDVKM. CDR3 length: 12 amino acids. The V and J ends lost 3 bases and 7 bases respectively, with 9 bases between them. CDR3 residues: CASSFLGAGYTF. DNA of the CDR3: TGTGCCAGCAGTTTTCTAGGGGCTGGCTACACCTTC.

V gene TRBV9 combines with J gene TRBJ2-2; either TRBD1 or TRBD2 may supply D (5 bases each). V was trimmed by 4 bases and J by 2 bases, leaving 15 bases between them. The CDR3 is 16 residues long. The germline gives CDR1 SGDLS, CDR2 YYNGEE. The CDR3 region is CASSLFGADNTGELFF. In DNA form, the CDR3 reads TGTGCCAGCAGCTTATTCGGGGCAGACAACACCGGGGAGCTGTTTTTT.

The V gene is TRBV29-1, the J gene TRBJ1-4; 7 bases agree with TRBD1. With V trimmed by 1 base and J by 7 bases, 9 bases remained unmatched. CDR3 length: 15 amino acids. CDR1 is SQVTM, CDR2 ANQGSEA, per germline. CDR3 loop: CSVEGRAGGGEKLFF. CDR3 nucleotides: TGCAGCGTTGAAGGGAGAGCAGGGGGGGGTGAAAAACTGTTTTTT.

The rearrangement joins TRBV27 to TRBJ2-2; the match to TRBD2 covers 9 bases. The germline CDR1 and CDR2 sequences are MNHEY and SMNVEV (reference sequence). Trimming took 10 bases from V and 5 from J; bases not matched to a gene: 8. The CDR3 contains 14 residues. The CDR3 loop is CAIQAAGGTGELFF. CDR3 sequence (DNA): TGTGCCATCCAGGCAGCGGGAGGAACCGGGGAGCTGTTTTTT.

The chain is built from TRBV29-1 and TRBJ2-5, with 7 bases identical to TRBD1. CDR1 is SQVTM, CDR2 ANQGSEA, per germline. Unmatched junction bases numbered 7, after V lost 2 bases and J lost 4 bases. CDR3 size: 14 residues. DNA for the CDR3: TGCAGCGTTGAAAACCCCCCAGGGGGAGAGACCCAGTACTTC. It translates to CSVENPPGGETQYF.

The chain links TRBV6-1 to TRBJ2-4, with D possibly being TRBD2 (6 bases). V lost 4 bases, J lost 0 bases, and 10 bases lay in between. The CDR3 totals 15 residues. Germline values: CDR1 MNHNS, CDR2 SASEGT. The CDR3 nucleotides are TGTGCCAGCAGTGGTACGGGGGTAGCCAAAAACATTCAGTACTTC. As protein: CASSGTGVAKNIQYF.

This clone was recorded once. V and J are TRBV18 and TRBJ1-5; 10 bases align to TRBD1. The CDR3 extends over 15 amino acids. V lost 6 bases to trimming and J lost 4 bases; unmatched junction nucleotides: 6. The germline V gene has CDR1 KGHSH and CDR2 LQKENI. The CDR3 DNA reads as TGTGCCAGCTCCTCCGGGACAGGGGATAATCAGCCCCAGCATTTT. This sequence encodes CASSSGTGDNQPQHF.

The chain carries TRBV6-1 and TRBJ2-2; TRBD1 agrees at 9 bases. CDR3 size: 16 residues. Germline V gives CDR1 MNHNS, CDR2 SASEGT. V dropped 0 bases and J dropped 7; count of bases not matched to a gene: 6. The CDR3 DNA follows: TGTGCCAGCAGTGAAGCGCAGGGGACAGGGAGCGGGGAGCTGTTTTTT. This codes for CASSEAQGTGSGELFF.

This chain links TRBV6-1 with TRBJ1-6; D call uncertain. Germline-derived CDR1 and CDR2 are MNHNS and SASEGT. The germline V and J ends were trimmed by 4 bases and 7 bases, with 11 bases remaining between them. CDR3 size: 14 residues. The CDR3 here is CASSARSLNSPLHF. The CDR3 region has the DNA TGTGCCAGCAGTGCCCGGTCTCTAAATTCACCCCTCCACTTT.

The sample holds a few counts of this clone. The genes are TRBV10-1 and TRBJ1-6, with D maybe TRBD1 (5 bases). Looked up from germline, CDR1 is WNHNN and CDR2 is SYGVQD (reference sequence). V was cut by 8 bases and J by 10 bases, with 21 bases left in between. CDR3 size: 15 residues. The CDR3 DNA follows: TGCGCCAGCTATAGGGGTCAAGGTTTCGGATCACCCCTCCACTTT. It specifies CASYRGQGFGSPLHF.

As DNA, the CDR3 is TGTGCCAGCAGCTTTGCCGACAGGCGGCAAGCTTTCTTT. Translation gives CASSFADRRQAFF. The rearrangement uses TRBV5-4 and TRBJ1-1; TRBD1 is a possible D gene (6 bases). The V end lost 2 bases, the J end lost 9 bases, and 14 bases lay between the germline ends. Germline V lookup: CDR1 SGHNT, CDR2 YYREEE (reference sequence). The CDR3 extends over 13 amino acids.

V is TRBV7-8 and J is TRBJ1-2; no clear D gene. CDR3 length: 14 residues. Per the germline V gene, CDR1 is SGHVS and CDR2 is FQNEAQ. Trimming took off 1 base at V and 1 base at J, with 7 bases between the two ends. CDR3 amino acids: CASSLGNNNYGYTF. CDR3 nucleotide sequence: TGTGCCAGCAGCTTAGGGAATAATAACTATGGCTACACCTTC. Using reference TRBV7-8 and TRBJ1-2 for the parts outside the CDR3, the full variable domain is GAGVSQSPRYKVAKRGQDVALRCDPISGHVSLFWYQQALGQGPEFLTYFQNEAQLDKSGLPSDRFFAERPEGSVSTLKIQRTQQEDSAVYLCASSLGNNNYGYTFGSGTRLTVV.

The CDR3 DNA is TGTGCCAGCAGCTTGGAGGGGGGCTCTGGAAACACCATATATTTT. Translated: CASSLEGGSGNTIYF. The V and J genes are TRBV5-4 and TRBJ1-3; D is possibly TRBD1 (6 bases). V lost 0 bases and J 0 bases, leaving 7 bases between the germline ends. There are 15 residues in the CDR3. Germline values: CDR1 SGHNT, CDR2 YYREEE (reference sequence).

The chain couples TRBV28 to TRBJ1-1; 8 positions agree with TRBD1. The CDR3 extends over 12 amino acids. Germline lookup yields CDR1 MDHEN and CDR2 SYDVKM. V lost 6 bases, J lost 6 bases, and 3 bases stayed unmatched. In nucleotides, the CDR3 is TGTGCCAGCAGACAGGGGGGGGCTGAAGCTTTCTTT. Translated, it gives CASRQGGAEAFF.